This T cell receptor beta chain was recorded in a study of OX40 agonist ivuxolimab in advanced cancers. With regard to the full study: The costimulatory receptor OX40 (CD134) was targeted by ivuxolimab, a fully human IgG2 agonistic monoclonal antibody. Prior anti-PD-1, anti-PD-L1 or anti-CTLA-4 therapy was permitted, and checkpoint inhibitors had been received by about 36% of dose-escalation patients. Intravenous ivuxolimab was administered to patients every 2 weeks at six dose levels: 0.01, 0.1, 0.3, 1.5, 3 and 10 mg/kg. The paper reports the monotherapy dose-escalation portion (N ≈ 50 patients) of the phase I ivuxolimab trial. Among the 50 to 55 dose-escalation patients, some 20 had hepatocellular carcinoma, 15 or so melanoma, 9 renal cell carcinoma and 9 head and neck cancer. Partial responses were achieved by three dose-escalation patients, of whom one had hepatocellular carcinoma and two had cutaneous melanoma. Peripheral TCRbeta sequencing was intended to test whether TCR sequence diversity was altered and clonal T-cell expansion was caused by ivuxolimab. The dose-escalation cohort was about 86% male with a mean age of about 65 years, ranging from roughly 23 to 85.

To sequence the TCRbeta CDR3 region, genomic DNA was isolated from the sorted cells. The immunoSEQ Assay was used for sequencing of TCRbeta CDR3 regions. What TCRdb holds here is the immuneACCESS table cut down to in-frame rearrangements. Part of the clones is not present; checked against another copy, under half of the missing clones reflect an unresolved V gene, and the others are unexplained. For this sample the table gives about 48,000 clones, of which roughly 89% were detected only once. The leading ten clones occupy 10% of the sample. The trial excluded patients who had a history of autoimmune disease or were on systemic immunosuppression. Peripheral blood for TCR sequencing was collected from all dose cohorts at baseline, on cycle 4 day 1, and on cycle 7 day 1. The samples were taken from a phase I, first-in-human, multicenter, open-label dose-escalation trial of ivuxolimab. Adults with locally advanced or metastatic head and neck squamous cell, hepatocellular, melanoma or renal cell carcinoma were enrolled in the trial. Before TCR sequencing, CD4+ T cells and CD8+ T cells were sorted from peripheral blood as separate populations.

Study-level results and caveats: Which antigens the clonally expanded peripheral T cells were specific for was not determined. Low levels of normalized T-cell clonal expansion were also seen in some nonresponding patients. At doses from 0.1 to 3.0 mg/kg, clonal expansion was seen in both CD4+ and CD8+ blood T cells between baseline and week 6. After ivuxolimab, CD8+ T cells had more expanded clones than CD4+ T cells on average. In the 0.1-3.0 mg/kg groups, partial responders were among the patients with the lowest normalized peripheral clonal expansion, particularly in CD8+ T cells.

Note on this clone: There is no known antigen for this receptor. No base quality values were provided; no much bigger clone lies one nucleotide off.

In the germline V gene, CDR1 corresponds to SGDLS and CDR2 to YYNGEE. V drops 3 bases and J drops 1 base, leaving 19 bases in between. The CDR3, from cysteine to phenylalanine, totals 18 residues. The retained sequence is limited to the CDR3, 54 bases, with the frame set at the first base. The sample consisted of CD4+ or CD8+ T cells sorted from blood, taken in a trial of the OX40 agonist ivuxolimab. This receptor was taken from an adult with an advanced solid tumor such as melanoma, head and neck, liver or kidney cancer. The rearranged segments are TRBV9 and TRBJ2-2, with a tentative D gene TRBD1 over 6 matching bases. At the DNA level, the sequence is TGTGCCAGCAGCGCGGCGGACAGCGCCAGGCGGAACACCGGGGAGCTGTTTTTT. Its amino acids are CASSAADSARRNTGELFF.